The 11 T cell receptor beta chains reported below all come from one sample, sequenced in a study of a mutant IDH1 vaccine in newly diagnosed glioma. No antigen is known for these receptors. Time point described: week 5, during vaccination. Vaccine doses each comprised 300 ug of mutant IDH1 20-mer peptide, with topical imiquimod. Data came from immunoSEQ multiplex PCR; TCRdb stores just in-frame clones and leaves some out. The sample lists approximately 26,000 clones; 80% to 90% were seen once. Sequences were derived from PBMCs, sampled from a glioma patient whose treatment included an IDH1 peptide vaccine. These receptor sequences come from a man between 18 and 35 years old with glioma.

This rearrangement joins TRBV5-1 to TRBJ1-1; possibly TRBD1 for D (6 bases). Trimming took off 0 bases at V and 3 bases at J, with 9 bases between the two ends. The CDR3 runs to 14 residues. Germline V gives CDR1 SGHRS, CDR2 YFSETQ. The CDR3 sequence is CASSLGPGDTEAFF. CDR3 bases: TGCGCCAGCAGCTTGGGGCCAGGGGACACTGAAGCTTTCTTT.

The chain recombines TRBV28 with TRBJ1-1; D uncertain. V was trimmed by 2 bases and J by 7 bases, leaving 8 bases between them. Germline-derived CDR1 and CDR2 are MDHEN and SYDVKM. This CDR3 is built from 12 residues. CDR3 DNA sequence: TGTGCCAGCAGTTTAGGCAAGGGTGAAGCTTTCTTT. Protein sequence: CASSLGKGEAFF.

This chain joins TRBV6-1 and TRBJ2-2; D is unresolved. The ends were cut back, 0 bases at V and 7 bases at J, with 9 bases in the middle. The germline V gene has CDR1 MNHNS and CDR2 SASEGT. The CDR3 runs 14 residues. The CDR3 coding sequence is TGTGCCAGCAGTGAAGCGATGGTGGGCGGGGAGCTGTTTTTT. Translated, it gives CASSEAMVGGELFF.

The gene calls are TRBV6-5 and TRBJ2-7, with a weak D call TRBD1 (6 bases). The germline gives CDR1 MNHEY, CDR2 SVGAGI. CDR3 length: 14 residues. Deletions cut 6 bases from V and 1 base from J, with 13 bases between. CDR3 amino acids: CASRRGFSSYEQYF. In DNA form, the CDR3 reads TGTGCCAGCAGGAGGGGGTTTTCATCCTACGAGCAGTACTTC.

This chain uses TRBV6-5 with TRBJ1-5; weak D call: TRBD1 (5 bases). Germline V gene data show CDR1 as MNHEY and CDR2 as SVGAGI. The CDR3 extends over 15 amino acids. The V end was cut by 5 bases, the J end by 2 bases, with 13 bases between. The CDR3 region has the DNA TGTGCCAGCAGTCCTCGGGGACTTGGCAATCAGCCCCAGCATTTT. This sequence encodes CASSPRGLGNQPQHF.

The gene calls are TRBV5-1 and TRBJ2-5; 8 bases are shared with TRBD1. The CDR3 is 14 amino acids. V shed 4 bases, J shed 4 bases, and the junction held 6 bases outside the gene matches. Germline V lookup: CDR1 SGHRS, CDR2 YFSETQ. The CDR3 is CASSLGQGLETQYF. CDR3 sequence (DNA): TGCGCCAGCAGCCTAGGACAGGGACTAGAGACCCAGTACTTC.

The gene calls are TRBV4-2 and TRBJ2-1, with D hard to call. V lost 0 bases to trimming and J lost 5 bases, with 11 bases between them. Germline-derived CDR1 and CDR2 are LGHNA and YNFKEQ. The CDR3 has 15 amino acids. CDR3 nucleotides: TGTGCCAGCAGCCAAGATGTCGGGCCCAACAATGAGCAGTTCTTC. It specifies CASSQDVGPNNEQFF.

The V and J genes are TRBV11-2 and TRBJ1-6; D gene uncertain. Trimming stripped 4 bases from V and 7 bases from J, with 14 bases between. The germline gives CDR1 SGHAT, CDR2 FQNNGV. The CDR3 runs to 15 residues. The CDR3 nucleotides read TGTGCCAGCAGCTCCGTGGACGGGAAGAATTCACCCCTCCACTTT. It is translated as CASSSVDGKNSPLHF.

V gene TRBV28 combines with J gene TRBJ2-7; 7 nucleotides align to TRBD1. Germline CDR1 is MDHEN and CDR2 is SYDVKM. The CDR3 contains 15 residues. The junction had 11 bases not matched to a gene; V was cut back by 5 bases and J by 4 bases. The CDR3 loop is CASSPRTGPQYEQYF. Written as DNA, the CDR3 is TGTGCCAGCAGTCCCAGGACAGGCCCCCAATACGAGCAGTACTTC.

Notes on this clone: The identical CDR3 is also encoded by other nucleotide sequences in the sample. J is TRBJ2-1 and V is TRBV7-9; 8 bases agree with TRBD1. With V trimmed by 5 bases and J by 0 bases, 6 bases remained unmatched. Germline V gene lookup returns CDR1 SEHNR and CDR2 FQNEAQ (reference sequence). The CDR3 totals 16 residues. CDR3 sequence reads: CASSPRTGSSYNEQFF. The CDR3 bases are TGTGCCAGCAGCCCACGGACAGGGAGCTCCTACAATGAGCAGTTCTTC.

The CDR3 DNA reads TGTGCCTTAGAGCCTAACACTGAAGCTTTCTTT. The encoded protein is CALEPNTEAFF. The J gene is TRBJ1-1, the V gene TRBV30; no clear D. Trimming stripped 7 bases from V and 2 bases from J, with 8 bases between. The CDR3 length is 11 residues. CDR1 and CDR2 from the germline V gene are GTSNPN and SVGIG (reference sequence).